The clone carrying this TCR beta chain has only a few counts. What it binds is not known. The sample belongs to a study of OX40 agonist ivuxolimab in advanced cancers. Background on the study: Eligibility admitted prior anti-PD-1, anti-PD-L1 or anti-CTLA-4 therapy; 35% to 40% had some.

Study results and caveats: Researchers did not determine the expanded peripheral T cells' antigen specificity.

Germline V gives CDR1 MNHEY, CDR2 SMNVEV (reference sequence). Between the trimmed V and J ends, which lost 2 bases and 7 bases, there was a span of 18 bases. CDR3 length: 16 residues. The assay was immunoSEQ multiplex PCR, and TCRdb's table has in-frame clones only and misses some. Among under 85,000 clones listed, just under 80% were seen once. The sample was CD4+ or CD8+ T cells sorted from blood, taken in a trial of the OX40 agonist ivuxolimab. This chain joins TRBV27 and TRBJ2-1; a weak D match, TRBD2 (6 bases). This receptor was taken from an adult with an advanced solid tumor such as melanoma, head and neck, liver or kidney cancer. As DNA, the CDR3 is TGTGCCAGCAGTTTAGGGTCGGGAGCGAGTGGAAATGAGCAGTTCTTC. Translating it yields CASSLGSGASGNEQFF.